One and the same sample provided the 22 T cell receptor beta chains below, sequenced in a study of response to subunit inactivated influenza vaccine. TCRdb reprocessed the RT-PCR reads via MiXCR and lists one record per CDR3 protein. The sample includes 500,000 to 650,000 distinct CDR3 sequences, approximately 7.1% seen only once; the top ten take approximately 12%. This sample comprised PBMCs from blood, obtained less than 30 months after vaccination. These receptors were collected from a man aged 50-75 years who received an inactivated influenza vaccine.

In this sample, this clonotype turned up a few times. The chain employs TRBV4-3 and TRBJ2-2; D is possibly TRBD1 (6 bases). With 2 bases removed from V and 2 bases from J, the gap between germline ends came to 15 bases. The germline V gene has CDR1 LGHNA and CDR2 YSLEER. This CDR3 is built from 17 residues. CDR3 region: CASSQSLPDRNTGELFF. CDR3 DNA sequence: TGCGCCAGCAGCCAATCCCTTCCGGACAGAAACACCGGGGAGCTGTTTTTT.

This clonotype was counted a few times. The gene calls are TRBV6-1 and TRBJ1-1; D not certain. CDR3 length equals 14 residues. Germline CDR1 reads MNHNS; CDR2 reads SASEGT. Deletions cut 8 bases from V and 4 bases from J, with 17 bases between. CDR3 nucleotide sequence: TGTGCCAGCTTGGCTTCTTCTCGATTCACTGAAGCTTTCTTT. Protein product: CASLASSRFTEAFF.

This clonotype was detected many times. The rearrangement links TRBV20-1 to TRBJ2-2; D unclear. Trimming shortened V by 1 base and J by 0 bases, and 9 bases separated the two germline ends. This CDR3 contains 15 residues. In germline, CDR1 is DFQATT, CDR2 SNEGSKA (reference sequence). The CDR3 DNA reads TGCAGTGCTAGAGCCCAGAGAACGAACACCGGGGAGCTGTTTTTT. Its translation is CSARAQRTNTGELFF.

V gene TRBV10-3 combines with J gene TRBJ2-5; TRBD2 is a possible D gene (6 bases). Per germline, CDR1 ENHRY and CDR2 SYGVKD. V was shortened by 10 bases and J by 2 bases, with 11 bases between the two germline ends. The CDR3 runs to 12 residues. CDR3 in DNA: TGTGCCAGCGCGCGGGAACAAGAGACCCAGTACTTC. Protein sequence: CASAREQETQYF.

As concerns this clonotype: This may come from a read error, since a much larger clone is one base off. The rearrangement joins TRBV28 to TRBJ2-3, with D possibly being TRBD1 (6 bases). Germline V lookup: CDR1 MDHEN, CDR2 SYDVKM. The CDR3 runs to 13 residues. In nucleotides, the CDR3 is TGTGTCAGCAGCTTTCCCAGGGGAGATACGCAGTATTTT. This codes for CVSSFPRGDTQYF. The full variable domain, its missing parts supplied by reference TRBV28 and TRBJ2-3, is DVKVTQSSRYLVKRTGEKVFLECVQDMDHENMFWYRQDPGLGLRLIYFSYDVKMKEKGDIPEGYSVSREKKERFSLILESASTNQTSMYLCVSSFPRGDTQYFGPGTRLTVL.

This clonotype was seen a handful of times. V gene TRBV3-1 combines with J gene TRBJ2-1; D gene unclear. Germline-derived CDR1 and CDR2 are LGHDT and YNNKEL (reference sequence). Trimming left V 4 bases short and J 8 bases short, with 12 bases between. CDR3 length equals 13 residues. CDR3 bases: TGTGCCAGCAGCCTTCGGGCTTTAGATGAGCAGTTCTTC. Translated: CASSLRALDEQFF.

The rearrangement uses TRBV12-3 or TRBV12-4 and TRBJ2-7; the D gene is possibly TRBD1 (5 bases). V lost 5 bases and J lost 3, with 14 bases in between. The CDR3 length is 14 residues. The CDR3 is CASSPTEVIYEQYF. The CDR3 coding sequence is TGTGCCAGCAGTCCGACAGAAGTGATCTACGAGCAGTACTTC.

This clonotype was counted ten times or more. This chain uses TRBV5-1 with TRBJ1-2, with 8 bases identical to TRBD1. This CDR3 has 14 amino acids. Looked up from germline, CDR1 is SGHRS and CDR2 is YFSETQ. The ends lost 2 bases at V and 4 bases at J; junction bases unmatched: 4. The CDR3 region is CASSLAGGSYGYTF. Written as DNA, the CDR3 is TGCGCCAGCAGCTTAGCAGGGGGCTCCTATGGCTACACCTTC.

A few counts support this clonotype. The chain recombines TRBV4-3 with TRBJ2-1; D gene unclear. The CDR3 runs to 17 residues. Germline V gene lookup returns CDR1 LGHNA and CDR2 YSLEER. V dropped 0 bases and J dropped 0 bases, with 12 bases sitting between them. CDR3 residues: CASSQDSSLSSYNEQFF. The DNA of the CDR3 is TGCGCCAGCAGCCAAGACTCTTCTTTGAGCTCCTACAATGAGCAGTTCTTC.

This chain links TRBV12-3 or TRBV12-4 with TRBJ1-3, with D possibly TRBD1 on 5 matching bases. CDR3 length: 19 residues. Trimming removed 5 bases from V and 0 bases from J, with 23 bases in between. The CDR3 nucleotides read TGTGCCAGCAGTGGCGCTCCCAGGGACCCTCCGGACTCTGGAAACACCATATATTTT. Amino acid sequence: CASSGAPRDPPDSGNTIYF.

The chain employs TRBV29-1 and TRBJ1-2; TRBD1 is a possible D gene (5 bases). Germline values: CDR1 SQVTM, CDR2 ANQGSEA. Trimming cost V 7 bases and J 0 bases, with 18 bases left between them. The CDR3 covers 15 residues. DNA of the CDR3: TGCAGCGGGGGGTCAGGGAAAGGGGCTAACTATGGCTACACCTTC. It encodes CSGGSGKGANYGYTF.

This clonotype occurred a few times. This rearrangement joins TRBV6-1 to TRBJ2-2; D gene unclear. The germline V gene encodes CDR1 MNHNS and CDR2 SASEGT. The CDR3 is made up of 16 amino acids. V lost 7 bases, J lost 1 base, and 16 bases lay in between. CDR3: CASKKNRALNTGELFF. The CDR3 nucleotides read TGTGCCAGCAAAAAGAACCGGGCTCTGAACACCGGGGAGCTGTTTTTT.

CDR3 protein: CASSIVEGQPQHF. CDR3 coding DNA: TGTGCCAGTAGTATAGTGGAAGGTCAGCCCCAGCATTTT. The J gene is TRBJ1-5, the V gene TRBV19; D remains unclear. CDR3 length: 13 amino acids. Germline lookup yields CDR1 LNHDA and CDR2 SQIVND (reference sequence). Deletions cut 1 base from V and 6 bases from J, with 7 bases between.

This clonotype appeared a few times. This sequence joins TRBV24-1 and TRBJ2-1, with 7 bases lining up with TRBD1. The CDR3 has 16 residues. Per the germline V gene, CDR1 is KGHDR and CDR2 is SFDVKD. V lost 4 bases and J lost 5; bases outside the gene matches: 10. The CDR3 coding sequence is TGTGCCACCAGTGAGCCACAGGGGACCCTTAACAATGAGCAGTTCTTC. It translates to CATSEPQGTLNNEQFF.

The chain couples TRBV27 to TRBJ2-3, with 9 bases identical to TRBD2. Germline V lookup: CDR1 MNHEY, CDR2 SMNVEV (reference sequence). Germline trimming cut 5 bases from V and 7 bases from J; bases unmatched to any gene: 7. There are 14 residues in the CDR3. The CDR3 nucleotides are TGTGCCAGCAGTGTGGTAGCGGGAGTCAATACGCAGTATTTT. This encodes CASSVVAGVNTQYF.

This clonotype occurred many times. The chain couples TRBV12-3 or TRBV12-4 to TRBJ1-2, with D perhaps matching TRBD1 (6 bases). V shed 4 bases and J shed 4 bases, with 10 bases lying between them. The CDR3 loop spans 13 amino acids. CDR3 region: CASSSGQSYGYTF. The CDR3 DNA reads TGTGCCAGCAGTTCAGGACAGAGCTATGGCTACACCTTC.

This clonotype was detected only a few times. The genes are TRBV7-9 and TRBJ2-1; tentatively, D is TRBD1 (5 bases). This CDR3 has 14 amino acids. Germline CDR1 reads SEHNR; CDR2 reads FQNEAQ (reference sequence). The ends were cut back, 5 bases at V and 8 bases at J, with 16 bases in the middle. This CDR3 reads CASSQSWQGDEQFF. CDR3 sequence (DNA): TGTGCCAGCAGCCAGTCATGGCAGGGCGATGAGCAGTTCTTC.

This clonotype was observed many times. The CDR3 sequence: CAIRKSGVGLGSDTQYF. CDR3 nucleotides: TGTGCCATCAGAAAATCAGGGGTGGGACTGGGGTCCGATACGCAGTATTTT. V is TRBV10-3 and J is TRBJ2-3; D may be TRBD1 or TRBD2 (6 bases each). This CDR3 contains 17 residues. The V gene's germline CDR1 is ENHRY and CDR2 SYGVKD. V shed 6 bases and J shed 6 bases, with 25 bases lying between them.

CDR3 in amino acids: CASSFAGQYNSPLHF. The CDR3 nucleotides are TGTGCCAGCAGTTTCGCTGGACAGTATAATTCACCCCTCCACTTT. The J gene is TRBJ1-6, the V gene TRBV28; D is perhaps TRBD1 (6 bases). The germline V gene has CDR1 MDHEN and CDR2 SYDVKM. The CDR3 sequence is 15 residues long. V was cut by 3 bases and J by 4 bases, with 10 bases left in between. The full variable domain, in which reference TRBV28 and TRBJ1-6 provide the parts outside the CDR3, is DVKVTQSSRYLVKRTGEKVFLECVQDMDHENMFWYRQDPGLGLRLIYFSYDVKMKEKGDIPEGYSVSREKKERFSLILESASTNQTSMYLCASSFAGQYNSPLHFGNGTRLTVT.

This clonotype was detected many times. This chain uses TRBV29-1 with TRBJ2-1, with unresolved D. V was cut by 4 bases and J by 7 bases, with 8 bases left in between. CDR3 length: 11 residues. Germline CDR1 SQVTM, CDR2 ANQGSEA. As DNA, the CDR3 is TGCAGCGTTGGAAGAGTAAATGAGCAGTTCTTC. This codes for CSVGRVNEQFF.

V usage is TRBV4-2 and J usage is TRBJ2-3, with 11 bases that match TRBD2. Germline loops: CDR1 LGHNA, CDR2 YNFKEQ. V gave up 3 bases and J gave up 6 bases; unmatched junction bases: 23. The CDR3 runs to 21 residues. The CDR3 DNA sequence: TGTGCCAGCAGCCAGGCAAGAGGGTTAGCGGGAGGGAAGGCCGCACCCGATACGCAGTATTTT. Protein product: CASSQARGLAGGKAAPDTQYF.

This clonotype was recorded many times. The rearrangement links TRBV4-1 to TRBJ1-1, with D maybe TRBD1 (5 bases). This CDR3 comprises 14 residues. Per the germline V gene, CDR1 is MGHRA and CDR2 is YSYEKL. Trimming took 2 bases from V and 4 from J, leaving 11 bases between them. In nucleotides, the CDR3 is TGCGCCAGCAGCCAAACACCGGGGGGCACTGAAGCTTTCTTT. Translation gives CASSQTPGGTEAFF.